One and the same sample provided the 3 T cell receptor beta chains below, sequenced in a study of shared clonotypes between healthy human individuals (dated by TCRdb to about 2020). Receptor amplification or capture employed the immunoSEQ multiplex PCR assay. Entries here come from immuneACCESS through TCRdb and include only in-frame sequences with V and J called. Some clones fail to appear in such tables; in the studies checked, an unresolved V gene covers under half of the shortfall, and the cause of the remainder is unknown. The sample table records 2 million to 2.5 million clones; 85% to 95% of these occur just once. The ten biggest clones cover more than 1.5% of the sample. CD8 naive samples were CD45RO-negative cells positively selected for CCR7, giving a CD45RA+CCR7+ population that excluded TemRA cells. The sample comprised naive CD8+ T cells from PBMCs. The sample's cell subset or site label, decoded: CD45RA+CCR7+. Receptor source: a man aged 18 to 30 in good health. Some clones in this sample may be carry-over from other donors' samples.

This chain links TRBV10-1 with TRBJ2-5; 11 positions match TRBD2. This CDR3 is built from 18 residues. The junction had 10 bases not matched to a gene; V was cut back by 0 bases and J by 4 bases. Germline V gene data show CDR1 as WNHNN and CDR2 as SYGVQD (reference sequence). The DNA for the CDR3 is TGCGCCAGCAGTGAGTCGACGATAGCGGGAGGGCCGCGAGAGACCCAGTACTTC. It translates to CASSESTIAGGPRETQYF.

This clone was seen a handful of times. The rearrangement joins TRBV5-4 to TRBJ1-1, with TRBD1 matching 7 bases. The CDR3 has 13 residues. Unmatched junction bases numbered 4, after V lost 3 bases and J lost 5 bases. Germline loops: CDR1 SGHNT, CDR2 YYREEE (reference sequence). The chain's CDR3 is CASSSRDSTEAFF. CDR3 DNA sequence: TGTGCCAGCAGCTCACGGGACAGTACTGAAGCTTTCTTT.

The chain joins TRBV30 to TRBJ2-1; no clear D gene. Deletions cut 3 bases from V and 5 bases from J, with 8 bases between. Germline V CDR1 and CDR2: GTSNPN, SVGIG (reference sequence). This CDR3 has 12 amino acids. For the CDR3, the DNA is TGTGCCTGGAGGGTTTCGGACAATGAGCAGTTCTTC. Amino acids: CAWRVSDNEQFF.